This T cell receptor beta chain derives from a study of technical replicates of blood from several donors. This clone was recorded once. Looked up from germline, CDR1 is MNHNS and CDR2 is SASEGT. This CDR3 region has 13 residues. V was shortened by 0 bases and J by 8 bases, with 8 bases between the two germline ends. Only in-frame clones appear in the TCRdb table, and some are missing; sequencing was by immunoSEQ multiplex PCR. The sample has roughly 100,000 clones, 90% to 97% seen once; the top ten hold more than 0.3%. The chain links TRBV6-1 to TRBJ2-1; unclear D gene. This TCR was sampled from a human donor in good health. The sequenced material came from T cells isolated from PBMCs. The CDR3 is CASSEALYYEQFF. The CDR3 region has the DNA TGTGCCAGCAGTGAAGCCCTATACTATGAGCAGTTCTTC.